A selection of T cell receptor beta chains follows, all from one sample in a study of cytomegalovirus exposure and HLA in healthy donors. The protocol was immunoSEQ multiplex PCR, while the TCRdb copy is restricted to in-frame clones and leaves out a portion. The sample's table shows about 58,000 clones. Material for sequencing was PBMCs. The receptors were sampled from a woman aged 18-35 years in good health and CMV-seronegative. The CDR3 runs from the conserved cysteine through the conserved F or W. The D gene is left open where the match is weak.

v_gene	j_gene	d_gene	CDR3nt	CDR3aa
TRBV2	TRBJ2-7	.	TGTGCCAGCAGTGAACACGGGGAGCAGTACTTC	CASSEHGEQYF
TRBV11-2	TRBJ2-1	.	TGTGCCAGCAGCTTAGGGGCACTTTACAATGAGCAGTTCTTC	CASSLGALYNEQFF
TRBV30	TRBJ1-6	.	TGTGCCTGGAATAGGCAGGGTAATTCACCCCTCCACTTT	CAWNRQGNSPLHF
TRBV18	TRBJ1-1	.	TGTGCCAGCTCTCCAAGGACAGCCCAGAACACTGAAGCTTTCTTT	CASSPRTAQNTEAFF
TRBV9	TRBJ1-5	TRBD1	TGTGCCAGCGGGACAGGGATGGGGACAAATCAGCCCCAGCATTTT	CASGTGMGTNQPQHF
TRBV14	TRBJ1-4	.	TGTGCCAGCAGCCAAAATATTAATGAAAAACTGTTTTTT	CASSQNINEKLFF
TRBV18	TRBJ2-5	.	TGTGCCAGCTCACCACTGGAGGGCCAAGAGACCCAGTACTTC	CASSPLEGQETQYF
TRBV30	TRBJ1-2	.	TGTGCCTGGAGCCCCCTAGGAGAAACCGACCCCTATGGCTACACCTTC	CAWSPLGETDPYGYTF
TRBV18	TRBJ1-3	TRBD1	TGTGCCAGCTCACCCTCCGGGACAGTCAACACCATATATTTT	CASSPSGTVNTIYF
TRBV4-2	TRBJ1-3	TRBD1	TGTGCCAGCAGCCAAGAGGGACAGGGGGGAAACACCATATATTTT	CASSQEGQGGNTIYF
TRBV10-3	TRBJ2-3	TRBD2	TGTGCCCAGGCTAGCGGGGAGAACACAGATACGCAGTATTTT	CAQASGENTDTQYF
TRBV7-9	TRBJ2-7	.	TGTGCCAGCAGCTTAGAAGGGAGCGCCTACGAGCAGTACTTC	CASSLEGSAYEQYF
TRBV30	TRBJ2-2	.	TGTGCCTGGAGTGCAACCGGCCAGGACACCGGGGAGCTGTTTTTT	CAWSATGQDTGELFF
TRBV6-1	TRBJ2-7	TRBD2	TGTGCCAGCAGGCGGACTAGCGGACCCTACGAGCAGTACTTC	CASRRTSGPYEQYF
TRBV5-4	TRBJ2-5	.	TGTGCCAGCAGCTTGGCGGCAGCACGGGGGCAAGAGACCCAGTACTTC	CASSLAAARGQETQYF
TRBV28	TRBJ2-7	TRBD1	TGTGCCCGGGACAGGGACGGTTACGAGCAGTACTTC	CARDRDGYEQYF
TRBV4-1	TRBJ2-7	.	TGCGCCAGCAGCCAAGACGGGAGGGGACAGTACGAGCAGTACTTC	CASSQDGRGQYEQYF
TRBV15	TRBJ2-5	TRBD1	TGTGCCACCAGCAGAGGGGACAGGGAGACCCAGTACTTC	CATSRGDRETQYF
TRBV11-3	TRBJ1-1	.	TGTGCCAGCAGCTTAGTCAAAGGGGGTGAAGCTTTCTTT	CASSLVKGGEAFF
TRBV4-1	TRBJ1-3	TRBD1	TGCGCCAGCAGCCAAAGCCCTGGACAGGGAAATGGAAACACCATATATTTT	CASSQSPGQGNGNTIYF
TRBV19	TRBJ2-1	.	TGTGCCAGTAGTATGGACTCAGGTAGTGAGCAGTTCTTC	CASSMDSGSEQFF
TRBV28	TRBJ1-1	.	TGTGCCAGCTGGCATCATGGCACTGAAGCTTTCTTT	CASWHHGTEAFF
TRBV28	TRBJ1-3	.	TGTGCCAGCAGTTTAGCGGGGAGCGGAAACACCATATATTTT	CASSLAGSGNTIYF
TRBV6-1	TRBJ2-7	TRBD2	TGTGCCAGCAGTGGGACTAGCGGGAGCTCCTACGAGCAGTACTTC	CASSGTSGSSYEQYF
TRBV5-5	TRBJ1-4	.	TGTGCCAGCAGCTTGGGAGGAACTAATGAAAAACTGTTTTTT	CASSLGGTNEKLFF
TRBV6-1	TRBJ1-2	TRBD1	TGTGCCAGCAGCCCGGGACAGGGGACCTATGGCTACACCTTC	CASSPGQGTYGYTF
TRBV29-1	TRBJ2-5	TRBD2	TGCAGCGTTACTGGGACTACCCTGGGGACCCAGTACTTC	CSVTGTTLGTQYF
TRBV5-1	TRBJ1-3	.	TGCGCCAGCAGCCCGGGAGACAGATCCTCTGGAAACACCATATATTTT	CASSPGDRSSGNTIYF
TRBV11-2	TRBJ2-3	.	TGTGCCAGCAGCTCAGACACAGTAGAGCAGTATTTT	CASSSDTVEQYF
TRBV5-5	TRBJ1-1	TRBD1	TGTGCCAGCAGCTTGGTGGGGACAGGGGAGACTGAAGCTTTCTTT	CASSLVGTGETEAFF
TRBV9	TRBJ2-7	TRBD1	TGTGCCAGCAGGGGACAGGGAGCCTACGAGCAGTACTTC	CASRGQGAYEQYF
TRBV5-5	TRBJ2-7	TRBD1	TGTGCCAGCAGCGTGACAGGGGACGACTACGAGCAGTACTTC	CASSVTGDDYEQYF
TRBV30	TRBJ2-7	TRBD2	TGTGCCTGGACGAATCCGGGACTAGCGGGTTTATACGAGCAGTACTTC	CAWTNPGLAGLYEQYF
TRBV5-4	TRBJ1-1	.	TGTGCCAGCAGCTTGGAGAACAGGCCTGAAGCTTTCTTT	CASSLENRPEAFF
TRBV7-8	TRBJ1-4	TRBD1	TGTGCCAGCAGCTTAGCCCCCGGGACAGGGTCTGAAAAACTGTTTTTT	CASSLAPGTGSEKLFF
TRBV5-1	TRBJ2-5	.	TGCGCCAGCAGCTTGGCCCTGTCTTCCCAAGAGACCCAGTACTTC	CASSLALSSQETQYF
TRBV6-5	TRBJ1-2	.	TGTGCCAGCAGTTCCTCCCGCCTGGGGGGGGCATATGGCTACACCTTC	CASSSSRLGGAYGYTF
TRBV6-6	TRBJ2-7	.	TGTGCCAGCAGTTATGTGCAGGGGCACGAGCAGTACTTC	CASSYVQGHEQYF
TRBV5-1	TRBJ1-2	.	TGCGCCAGCAGCTTGATTGGGGGCGCCTATGGCTACACCTTC	CASSLIGGAYGYTF
TRBV19	TRBJ1-6	.	TGTGCCACCAGCGGGTATAATTCACCCCTCCACTTT	CATSGYNSPLHF
TRBV6-1	TRBJ1-1	.	TGTGCCAGCAGTTCCGCGGGGTACACTGAAGCTTTCTTT	CASSSAGYTEAFF
TRBV19	TRBJ1-2	TRBD1	TGTGCCAGTAGTCCAACAGGGGTTAACTATGGCTACACCTTC	CASSPTGVNYGYTF
TRBV27	TRBJ2-7	.	TGTGCCAGCAGTTGGATCCTGGGGAGCGCCTACGAGCAGTACTTC	CASSWILGSAYEQYF
TRBV27	TRBJ1-1	TRBD1	TGTGCCAGCAGTTTAGTAGGGACAGGGAAGACTGAAGCTTTCTTT	CASSLVGTGKTEAFF
TRBV6-5	TRBJ2-3	.	TGTGCCGTGGGAGGTTTCACAGATACGCAGTATTTT	CAVGGFTDTQYF
TRBV5-1	TRBJ2-3	.	TGCGCCAGCAGGGGGGGAAGGAGCACAGATACGCAGTATTTT	CASRGGRSTDTQYF
TRBV10-3	TRBJ2-5	.	TGTGCCATCAGTGGGCGGGGCGGAAAAGAGACCCAGTACTTC	CAISGRGGKETQYF
TRBV25-1	TRBJ2-5	.	TGTGCCAGCAGTGACAGGACAACCCAAGAGACCCAGTACTTC	CASSDRTTQETQYF
TRBV5-6	TRBJ1-6	TRBD1	TGTGCCAGCAGCTACCGACAGGGTAGCTCCTATAATTCACCCCTCCACTTT	CASSYRQGSSYNSPLHF
TRBV19	TRBJ2-3	TRBD1	TGTGCCAGTATCGGGACAGGGAACACAGATACGCAGTATTTT	CASIGTGNTDTQYF